Following are 3 T cell receptor beta chains from one sample sequenced in a study of blood T cell repertoires in COVID-19. This table comes from immunoSEQ multiplex PCR, and its TCRdb copy is limited to in-frame clones, with some not included. The sample lists approximately 89,000 clones, 75% to 85% seen once, with 15% to 20% in the top ten. Sequencing was performed on peripheral blood. These TCRs come from a woman aged 80 or over with acute or convalescent COVID-19.

This chain joins TRBV18 and TRBJ2-1; possible D gene TRBD2, 6 bases. CDR3 length: 16 amino acids. Deletions cut 3 bases from V and 4 bases from J, with 16 bases between. Germline V gives CDR1 KGHSH, CDR2 LQKENI. The DNA for the CDR3 is TGTGCCAGCTCACCTCCTTCCGGGGGAAGGTACAATGAGCAGTTCTTC. Amino acids: CASSPPSGGRYNEQFF.

The V and J genes are TRBV19 and TRBJ2-7, with 12 bases that match TRBD2. This CDR3 region has 15 residues. In germline, CDR1 is LNHDA, CDR2 SQIVND (reference sequence). V was clipped by 5 bases and J by 0 bases; unmatched bases: 2. CDR3 DNA: TGTGCCAGTAGTCTAGCGGGGGGGAGCTCCTACGAGCAGTACTTC. Translated: CASSLAGGSSYEQYF. The whole variable domain, remainder taken from reference TRBV19 and TRBJ2-7, is DGGITQSPKYLFRKEGQNVTLSCEQNLNHDAMYWYRQDPGQGLRLIYYSQIVNDFQKGDIAEGYSVSREKKESFPLTVTSAQKNPTAFYLCASSLAGGSSYEQYFGPGTRLTVT.

The chain has TRBV5-1 and TRBJ2-3; TRBD2 aligns across 9 bases. This CDR3 contains 15 residues. CDR1 SGHRS and CDR2 YFSETQ come from the germline V gene. V was pared by 3 bases and J by 3 bases, with 5 bases of the junction left unmatched. CDR3 DNA sequence: TGCGCCAGCAGCTCCCTAGCGGGAAGGACAGATACGCAGTATTTT. Translating gives CASSSLAGRTDTQYF. Full variable domain (missing parts from reference TRBV5-1 and TRBJ2-3): KAGVTQTPRYLIKTRGQQVTLSCSPISGHRSVSWYQQTPGQGLQFLFEYFSETQRNKGNFPGRFSGRQFSNSRSEMNVSTLELGDSALYLCASSSLAGRTDTQYFGPGTRLTVL.